These 20 T cell receptor beta chains share one sample of origin, sequenced in a study of T-cell reconstitution after alpha-beta-depleted transplantation in children. Unique molecular identifiers featured in how the TCRbeta library was prepared. TCRdb re-called the PCR reads through MiXCR, storing one row per CDR3 protein. The sample carries 600,000 or so distinct CDR3 sequences, 20% to 25% recorded once. Specimen: PBMCs, mostly from graft donor cells, collected 360 days after TCRalphabeta/CD19-depleted stem cell transplant. The receptors shown here come from a boy less than two years old who had a stem cell transplant for acute myeloid leukemia, so the T cells may come from the graft donor.

V gene TRBV9 combines with J gene TRBJ2-1; TRBD2 agrees at 9 bases. CDR1 is SGDLS, CDR2 YYNGEE, per germline. This CDR3 has 16 amino acids. The V and J ends lost 0 bases and 7 bases, in that order; junction bases with no gene match: 8. The CDR3 loop reads CASSVAMRGGINEQFF. CDR3 DNA sequence: TGTGCCAGCAGCGTAGCTATGCGGGGGGGTATAAATGAGCAGTTCTTC.

CDR3 in DNA: TGTGCCAGCAGCTCTCGGACAGGGGCCCCGAACGAGCAGTACGTC. Protein product: CASSSRTGAPNEQYV. The V gene is TRBV7-2, the J gene TRBJ2-7, with 9 bases aligning to TRBD1. CDR1 is SGHTA, CDR2 FQGNSA, per germline. The V segment lost 4 bases and the J segment 5 bases; nucleotides outside the gene matches: 9. This CDR3 has 15 residues.

The chain joins TRBV9 to TRBJ2-5; 10 bases are a match to TRBD2. The trim removed 1 base at V and 2 bases at J, leaving 2 bases unmatched. The CDR3 is 15 amino acids. Germline V gene data show CDR1 as SGDLS and CDR2 as YYNGEE. CDR3 sequence (DNA): TGTGCCAGCAGCGTAACTAGCGGGGTACAAGAGACCCAGTACTTC. It is translated as CASSVTSGVQETQYF.

V usage is TRBV10-1 and J usage is TRBJ2-3, with 9 bases fitting TRBD1. The CDR3 is 15 amino acids. V lost 4 bases to trimming and J lost 6 bases; unmatched junction nucleotides: 8. Germline V gene data show CDR1 as WNHNN and CDR2 as SYGVQD (reference sequence). In DNA form, the CDR3 reads TGCGCCAGCAGTGGGTCCACCACAGGGGGCGATACGCAGTATTTT. This sequence encodes CASSGSTTGGDTQYF.

This clonotype was counted between two and nine times. This chain connects TRBV12-3 or TRBV12-4 to TRBJ2-3; TRBD2 is a possible D gene (5 bases). The CDR3 contains 9 residues. V shed 8 bases and J shed 13 bases, with 10 bases lying between them. DNA of the CDR3: TGTGCCAGCGGGAGTAAGGAGTATTTT. As protein: CASGSKEYF.

The CDR3 spells CASSLARTGSGNTIYF. DNA for the CDR3: TGTGCCAGCAGCTTAGCGCGGACAGGGTCTGGAAACACCATATATTTT. The chain uses TRBV7-2 and TRBJ1-3, with 8 positions matching TRBD1. Germline trimming cut 0 bases from V and 1 base from J; bases unmatched to any gene: 2. The CDR3 length is 16 residues. CDR1 is SGHTA and CDR2 is FQGNSA in the germline V gene.

The V call is TRBV20-1, the J call TRBJ2-2, with TRBD1 matching 7 bases. V trimming: 1 base; J trimming: 2 bases; junction bases outside the gene matches: 4. CDR1 is DFQATT, CDR2 SNEGSKA, per germline (reference sequence). This CDR3 has 15 residues. The CDR3 nucleotides read TGCAGTGCTAGAGTTAAGGGGGCCAACACCGGGGAGCTGTTTTTT. Its translation is CSARVKGANTGELFF.

On this clonotype: This may come from a read error, since a much larger clone is one base off. This sequence joins TRBV28 and TRBJ2-3; TRBD1 might be the D (5 bases). The CDR3 runs to 14 residues. Germline CDR1 reads MDHEN; CDR2 reads SYDVKM. The V and J ends lost 2 bases and 6 bases respectively, with 12 bases between them. The CDR3, as DNA: TGTGCCAGCAGTTTAGGGCAGGGCAGGGATACGCAGTATTTT. It is translated as CASSLGQGRDTQYF.

This rearrangement joins TRBV5-1 to TRBJ2-2, with D maybe TRBD2 (7 bases). The CDR3 loop spans 16 amino acids. With 5 bases removed from V and 5 bases from J, the gap between germline ends came to 19 bases. Germline V gives CDR1 SGHRS, CDR2 YFSETQ. This CDR3 reads CASSQGRGAWTGELFF. In DNA form, the CDR3 reads TGCGCCAGCAGTCAAGGTCGGGGGGCTTGGACCGGGGAGCTGTTTTTT.

The J gene is TRBJ1-5, the V gene TRBV4-1; D is unclear. V was pared by 0 bases and J by 7 bases, with 7 bases between. Germline-derived CDR1 and CDR2 are MGHRA and YSYEKL. This CDR3 is 13 amino acids long. The CDR3 DNA sequence: TGCGCCAGCAGCCAAGATAATGAGCAGCCCCAGCATTTT. Translation gives CASSQDNEQPQHF.

This clonotype was seen only a few times. The gene calls are TRBV24-1 and TRBJ2-1; unclear D gene. The CDR3 is 12 amino acids. V lost 4 bases, J lost 7 bases, and 7 bases lay in between. The V gene's germline CDR1 is KGHDR and CDR2 SFDVKD. CDR3 loop: CATSDPGNEQFF. The CDR3 nucleotides read TGTGCCACCAGTGACCCTGGGAATGAGCAGTTCTTC.

This clonotype was detected only a few times. The chain's CDR3 is CASSPGAMSVSYEQYF. CDR3 in DNA: TGTGCCAGCTCACCAGGTGCAATGAGCGTCTCCTACGAGCAGTACTTC. The chain combines TRBV18 with TRBJ2-7; D ambiguous. This CDR3 is built from 16 residues. CDR1 KGHSH and CDR2 LQKENI come from the germline V gene. The V end lost 2 bases, the J end lost 0 bases, and 14 bases lay between the germline ends. The complete variable domain, with remaining parts taken from reference TRBV18 and TRBJ2-7, reads NAGVMQNPRHLVRRRGQEARLRCSPMKGHSHVYWYRQLPEEGLKFMVYLQKENIIDESGMPKERFSAEFPKEGPSILRIQQVVRGDSAAYFCASSPGAMSVSYEQYFGPGTRLTVT.

The table lists this clonotype with a few counts. The gene calls are TRBV10-3 and TRBJ2-3; D could derive from TRBD1 or TRBD2 (5 bases each). The V gene's germline CDR1 is ENHRY and CDR2 SYGVKD. CDR3 size: 12 residues. The V and J ends lost 4 bases and 7 bases respectively, with 9 bases between them. CDR3 DNA sequence: TGTGCCATCAGTGGAGAGGGGAATACGCAGTATTTT. It encodes CAISGEGNTQYF.

The V gene is TRBV11-2, the J gene TRBJ2-7; 9 bases map to TRBD1. Germline trimming cut 3 bases from V and 1 base from J; bases unmatched to any gene: 16. Germline V CDR1 and CDR2: SGHAT, FQNNGV. The CDR3 runs to 19 residues. CDR3 bases: TGTGCCAGCAGCTTCAGGGACAGTGGAGGGACAGGGATTTCCTACGAGCAGTACTTC. The encoded protein is CASSFRDSGGTGISYEQYF. The full variable domain, with the rest looked up from reference TRBV11-2 and TRBJ2-7, is EAGVAQSPRYKIIEKRQSVAFWCNPISGHATLYWYQQILGQGPKLLIQFQNNGVVDDSQLPKDRFSAERLKGVDSTLKIQPAKLEDSAVYLCASSFRDSGGTGISYEQYFGPGTRLTVT.

About this clonotype: The missing conserved phenylalanine or tryptophan at the end of this CDR3 makes a read error likely. The rearrangement links TRBV29-1 to TRBJ1-2, with TRBD1 as a possible D gene (6 bases). Looked up from germline, CDR1 is SQVTM and CDR2 is ANQGSEA. The CDR3 is 14 amino acids. Trimming removed 2 bases from V and 6 bases from J, with 16 bases in between. For the CDR3, the DNA is TGCAGCGTTGAAAAGCTCCTTACAGGGAATGGCTACACCTAC. It yields the protein CSVEKLLTGNGYTY.

The chain couples TRBV6-1 to TRBJ2-3, with TRBD1 matching 8 bases. Germline V gene data show CDR1 as MNHNS and CDR2 as SASEGT. This CDR3 has 15 amino acids. Germline trimming cut 3 bases from V and 3 bases from J; bases unmatched to any gene: 5. The CDR3 sequence is CASSDSWTGTDTQYF. Written as DNA, the CDR3 is TGTGCCAGCAGTGATTCCTGGACAGGGACAGATACGCAGTATTTT.

This clonotype was seen a few times. The chain carries TRBV20-1 and TRBJ2-3; 12 bases are shared with TRBD2. Germline V lookup: CDR1 DFQATT, CDR2 SNEGSKA (reference sequence). With V trimmed by 0 bases and J by 2 bases, 12 bases remained unmatched. The CDR3 loop spans 19 amino acids. CDR3 DNA sequence: TGCAGTGCTAGAGATTCAGAAACCCTAGCGGGGGGGCCCACAGATACGCAGTATTTT. Encoded protein: CSARDSETLAGGPTDTQYF.

This clonotype was counted between two and nine times. V usage is TRBV20-1 and J usage is TRBJ2-5; 9 bases align to TRBD2. Unmatched junction bases numbered 9, after V lost 0 bases and J lost 4 bases. Looked up from germline, CDR1 is DFQATT and CDR2 is SNEGSKA (reference sequence). CDR3 length equals 16 residues. The CDR3 DNA reads as TGCAGTGCTAGAGAGGGAGCGGGGGGAGGATCAGAGACCCAGTACTTC. Translation: CSAREGAGGGSETQYF.

This clonotype showed up just a few times. The chain combines TRBV10-3 with TRBJ1-1, with D maybe TRBD1 (5 bases). V was cut by 5 bases and J by 4 bases, with 8 bases left in between. Germline V gene lookup returns CDR1 ENHRY and CDR2 SYGVKD. This CDR3 is 12 amino acids long. CDR3 sequence reads: CAISNGGTEAFF. Here the CDR3 DNA reads TGTGCCATCAGTAATGGGGGCACTGAAGCTTTCTTT.

This clonotype was seen a few times. This chain uses TRBV20-1 with TRBJ2-4; TRBD1 matches at 7 bases. CDR1 is DFQATT and CDR2 is SNEGSKA in the germline V gene (reference sequence). Trimming removed 3 bases from V and 6 bases from J; junction bases left unmatched: 14. The CDR3 sequence is 16 residues long. CDR3 DNA sequence: TGCAGTGCTAGTCCCTTGCCGGGACAGCGAGGAAACATTCAGTACTTC. Its translation is CSASPLPGQRGNIQYF.